The 10 T cell receptor beta chains below were found in one sample sequenced in a study of CXCR3-negative and CXCR3-positive naive CD8 T cells. Study-wide results and limits: CXCR3-negative naive cells had less hydrophobic TRB CDR3s than did CXCR3-positive naive cells.

TRB cDNA was prepared as libraries by UMI-labeled 5' RACE. TCRdb re-called the 5' RACE reads; one entry per CDR3 protein, DNA not given. This table lists approximately 59,000 distinct CDR3 sequences. These receptors' antigens are unknown. The specimen sequenced was naive CXCR3+ CD8+ T cells from blood. Subset given: CD45RO-CCR7+CD27+CD95- naive CD8+ T cells expressing CXCR3 (TNR3+). The receptor set was obtained from a human donor in good health. Some clones in this sample may be carry-over from other donors' samples.

The J gene is TRBJ2-7, the V gene TRBV28; the D gene TCRdb calls, TRBD2, cannot be checked with no DNA. This CDR3 comprises 13 residues. Germline V lookup: CDR1 MDHEN, CDR2 SYDVKM. This CDR3 reads CASSLGPSYEQYF.

V and J are TRBV6-2 or TRBV6-3 and TRBJ2-3; TCRdb reports TRBD1, a call that lacks DNA to check it against. Germline lookup yields CDR1 MNHEY and CDR2 SVGEGT. The CDR3 has 18 amino acids. This chain's CDR3 is CASSNLPAGTASTDTQYF.

Here the CDR3 reads CASSQHPNYGYTF. The chain has TRBV7-3 and TRBJ1-2. From germline, CDR1 is SGHTA and CDR2 FQGTGA. The CDR3 runs 13 residues.

The chain is built from TRBV5-1 and TRBJ1-1; the D gene TCRdb calls, TRBD1, cannot be checked with no DNA. Germline V gene sequence: CDR1 SGHRS, CDR2 YFSETQ. The CDR3 spans 17 residues. Here the CDR3 reads CASSLGYSGQTATEAFF.

This chain uses TRBV7-6 with TRBJ2-3; TCRdb reports TRBD1, a call that lacks DNA to check it against. Per germline, CDR1 SGHVS and CDR2 FNYEAQ. The CDR3 is 14 residues long. CDR3 sequence: CASSPRDSTDTQYF.

The rearrangement joins TRBV6-1 to TRBJ2-5; TCRdb's D call of TRBD2 is untestable without DNA. The CDR3 runs 18 residues. Germline CDR1 reads MNHNS; CDR2 reads SASEGT. CDR3 loop: CASSELGVGLAEQETQYF.

The chain's CDR3 is CASSLGSTTRGDNEQFF. The chain combines TRBV12-3 or TRBV12-4 with TRBJ2-1; TCRdb returns TRBD1, unconfirmable since there is no DNA. The CDR3 has 17 residues.

V usage is TRBV29-1 and J usage is TRBJ2-3. Germline CDR1 and CDR2: SQVTM and ANQGSEA. CDR3 length: 12 residues. The chain's CDR3 is CSVEIRSDTQYF.

This CDR3 reads CASSFTGTDLNQETQYF. The rearrangement links TRBV5-6 to TRBJ2-5; TCRdb selects TRBD1, and the lack of DNA leaves this call unchecked. The length of the CDR3 is 17 residues. CDR1 is SGHDT, CDR2 YYEEEE, per germline.

The chain recombines TRBV7-3 with TRBJ2-1. The CDR3 totals 16 residues. Germline V gene data show CDR1 as SGHTA and CDR2 as FQGTGA. The CDR3 reads CASSLGFTVSYNEQFF. Full variable domain (missing parts from reference TRBV7-3 and TRBJ2-1): GAGVSQTPSNKVTEKGKYVELRCDPISGHTALYWYRQSLGQGPEFLIYFQGTGAADDSGLPNDRFFAVRPEGSVSTLKIQRTERGDSAVYLCASSLGFTVSYNEQFFGPGTRLTVL.